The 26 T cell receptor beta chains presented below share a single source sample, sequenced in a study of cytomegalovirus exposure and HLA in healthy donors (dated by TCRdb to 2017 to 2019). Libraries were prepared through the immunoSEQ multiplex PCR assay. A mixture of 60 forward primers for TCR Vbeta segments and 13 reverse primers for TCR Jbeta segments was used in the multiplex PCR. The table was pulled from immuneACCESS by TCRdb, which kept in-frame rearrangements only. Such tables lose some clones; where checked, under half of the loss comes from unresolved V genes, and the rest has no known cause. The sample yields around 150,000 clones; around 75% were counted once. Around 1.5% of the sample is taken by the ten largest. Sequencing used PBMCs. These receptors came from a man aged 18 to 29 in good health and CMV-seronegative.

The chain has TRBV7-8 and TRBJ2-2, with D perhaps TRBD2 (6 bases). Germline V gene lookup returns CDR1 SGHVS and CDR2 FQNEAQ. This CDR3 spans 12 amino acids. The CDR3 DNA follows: TGTGGTGCGGGGATGAACACCGGGGAGCTGTTTTTT. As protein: CGAGMNTGELFF.

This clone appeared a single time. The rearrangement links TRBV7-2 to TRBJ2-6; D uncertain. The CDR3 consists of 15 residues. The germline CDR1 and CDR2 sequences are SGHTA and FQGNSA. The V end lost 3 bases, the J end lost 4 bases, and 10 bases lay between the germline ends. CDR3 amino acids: CASSLELGGANVLTF. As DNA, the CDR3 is TGTGCCAGCAGCTTGGAGCTCGGGGGGGCCAACGTCCTGACTTTC.

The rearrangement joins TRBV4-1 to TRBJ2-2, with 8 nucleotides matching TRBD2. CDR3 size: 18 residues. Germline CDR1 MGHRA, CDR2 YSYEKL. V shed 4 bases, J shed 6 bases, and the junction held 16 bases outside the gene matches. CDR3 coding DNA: TGCGCCAGCAGCCCAGGCCCCCCAGCGGGAGTATACGCCGGGGAGCTGTTTTTT. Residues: CASSPGPPAGVYAGELFF.

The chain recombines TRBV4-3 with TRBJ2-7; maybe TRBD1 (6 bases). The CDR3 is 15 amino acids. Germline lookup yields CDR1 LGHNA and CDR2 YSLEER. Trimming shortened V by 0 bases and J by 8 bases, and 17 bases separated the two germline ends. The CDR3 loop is CASSQEPGANDKQYF. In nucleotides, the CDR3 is TGCGCCAGCAGCCAAGAACCAGGGGCAAACGACAAGCAGTACTTC.

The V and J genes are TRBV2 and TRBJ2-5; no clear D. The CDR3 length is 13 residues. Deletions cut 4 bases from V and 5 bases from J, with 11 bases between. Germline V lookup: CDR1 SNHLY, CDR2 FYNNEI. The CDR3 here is CASSVRGGETQYF. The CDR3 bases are TGTGCCAGCAGTGTCCGAGGCGGCGAGACCCAGTACTTC. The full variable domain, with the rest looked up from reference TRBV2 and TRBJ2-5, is EPEVTQTPSHQVTQMGQEVILRCVPISNHLYFYWYRQILGQKVEFLVSFYNNEISEKSEIFDDQFSVERPDGSNFTLKIRSTKLEDSAMYFCASSVRGGETQYFGPGTRLLVL.

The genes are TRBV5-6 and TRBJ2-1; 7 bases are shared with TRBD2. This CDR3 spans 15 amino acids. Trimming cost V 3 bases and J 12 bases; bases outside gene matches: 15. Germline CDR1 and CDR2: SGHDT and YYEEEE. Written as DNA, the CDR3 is TGTGCCAGCAGCTCCCCACGAGCCGGCGGGAGTCGGCAGTTCTTC. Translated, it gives CASSSPRAGGSRQFF.

DNA for the CDR3: TGTGCCAGCAGTTCCAACTCGCACAATCAGCCCCAGCATTTT. This encodes CASSSNSHNQPQHF. The V call is TRBV6-5, the J call TRBJ1-5; the D is unclear. Germline V lookup: CDR1 MNHEY, CDR2 SVGAGI. The germline V and J ends were trimmed by 4 bases and 3 bases, with 10 bases remaining between them. This CDR3 comprises 14 residues.

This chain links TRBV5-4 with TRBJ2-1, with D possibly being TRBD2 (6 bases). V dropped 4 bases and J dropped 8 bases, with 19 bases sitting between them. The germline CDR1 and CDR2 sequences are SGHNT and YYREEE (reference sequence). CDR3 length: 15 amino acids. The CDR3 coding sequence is TGTGCCAGCAGCCCTGGTGTGGGGGGTGGCGATGAGCAGTTCTTC. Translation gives CASSPGVGGGDEQFF.

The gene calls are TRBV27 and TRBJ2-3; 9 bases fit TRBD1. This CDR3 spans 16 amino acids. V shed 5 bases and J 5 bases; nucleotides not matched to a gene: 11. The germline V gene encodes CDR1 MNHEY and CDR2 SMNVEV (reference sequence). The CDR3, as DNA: TGTGCCAGCAGTCCCTCCCCCGGACAGGGGAGAGATACGCAGTATTTT. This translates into CASSPSPGQGRDTQYF.

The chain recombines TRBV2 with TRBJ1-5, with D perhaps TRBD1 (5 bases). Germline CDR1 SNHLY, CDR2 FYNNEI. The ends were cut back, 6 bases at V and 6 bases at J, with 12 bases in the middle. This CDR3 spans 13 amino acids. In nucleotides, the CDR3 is TGTGCCAGCAGCTCGGGGGACGGTCAGCCCCAGCATTTT. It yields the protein CASSSGDGQPQHF.

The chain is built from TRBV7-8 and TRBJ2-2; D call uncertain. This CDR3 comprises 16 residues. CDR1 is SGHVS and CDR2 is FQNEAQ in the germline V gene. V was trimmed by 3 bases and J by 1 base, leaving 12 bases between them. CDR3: CASSFRLVGNTGELFF. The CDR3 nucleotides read TGTGCCAGCAGCTTCCGACTGGTTGGGAACACCGGGGAGCTGTTTTTT.

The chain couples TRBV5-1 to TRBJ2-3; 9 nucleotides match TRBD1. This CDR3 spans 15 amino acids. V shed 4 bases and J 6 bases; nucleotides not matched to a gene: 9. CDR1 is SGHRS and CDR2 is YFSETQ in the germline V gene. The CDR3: CASSTGQGYPDTQYF. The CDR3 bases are TGCGCCAGCAGCACGGGACAGGGCTATCCGGATACGCAGTATTTT.

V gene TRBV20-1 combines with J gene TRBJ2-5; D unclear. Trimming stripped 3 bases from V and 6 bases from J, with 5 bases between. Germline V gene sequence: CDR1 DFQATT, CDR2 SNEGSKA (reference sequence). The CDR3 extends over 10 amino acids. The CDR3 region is CSASGQTQYF. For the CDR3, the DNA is TGCAGTGCTAGTGGGCAGACCCAGTACTTC.

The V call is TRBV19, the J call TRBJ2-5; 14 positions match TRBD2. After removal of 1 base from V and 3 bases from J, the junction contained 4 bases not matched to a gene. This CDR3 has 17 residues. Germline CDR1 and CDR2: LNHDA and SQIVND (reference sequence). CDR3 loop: CASSIGLAGGGEETQYF. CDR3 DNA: TGTGCCAGTAGTATAGGACTAGCGGGAGGGGGGGAAGAGACCCAGTACTTC.

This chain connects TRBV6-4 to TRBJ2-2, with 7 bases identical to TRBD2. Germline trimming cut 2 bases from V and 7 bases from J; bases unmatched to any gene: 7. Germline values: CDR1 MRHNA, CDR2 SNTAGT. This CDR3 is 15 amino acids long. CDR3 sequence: CASSDGRRESGELFF. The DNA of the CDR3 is TGTGCCAGCAGTGACGGGCGGCGGGAGAGCGGGGAGCTGTTTTTT.

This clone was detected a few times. For the CDR3, the DNA is TGTGCCAGCAGCCCTGTGGGGACTAGCGGGGAGGGAGAGACCCAGTACTTC. The encoded protein is CASSPVGTSGEGETQYF. The chain links TRBV5-5 to TRBJ2-5, with 13 bases fitting TRBD2. CDR1 and CDR2 from the germline V gene are SGHKS and YYEKEE (reference sequence). J gave up 4 bases and V 4 bases, and 10 bases lay outside the gene matches. The CDR3 totals 17 residues.

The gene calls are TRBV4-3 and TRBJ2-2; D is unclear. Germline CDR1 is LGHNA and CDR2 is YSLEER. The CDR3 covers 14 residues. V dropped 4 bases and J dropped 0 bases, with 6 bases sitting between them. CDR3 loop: CASSRLTNTGELFF. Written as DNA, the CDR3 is TGCGCCAGCAGCCGCCTAACGAACACCGGGGAGCTGTTTTTT.

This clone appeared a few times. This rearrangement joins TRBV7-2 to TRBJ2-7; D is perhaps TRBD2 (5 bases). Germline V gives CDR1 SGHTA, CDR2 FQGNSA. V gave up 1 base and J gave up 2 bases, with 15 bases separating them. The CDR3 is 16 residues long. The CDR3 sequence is CASSLDGAGTTYEQYF. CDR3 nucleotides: TGTGCCAGCAGCTTAGACGGCGCGGGTACTACCTACGAGCAGTACTTC.

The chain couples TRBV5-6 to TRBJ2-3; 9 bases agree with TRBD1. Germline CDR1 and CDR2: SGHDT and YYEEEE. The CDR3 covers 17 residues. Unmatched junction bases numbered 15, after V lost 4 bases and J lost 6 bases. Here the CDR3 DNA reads TGTGCCAGCAGCACGGGACCGGGACAGGGATTTACTGATACGCAGTATTTT. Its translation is CASSTGPGQGFTDTQYF.

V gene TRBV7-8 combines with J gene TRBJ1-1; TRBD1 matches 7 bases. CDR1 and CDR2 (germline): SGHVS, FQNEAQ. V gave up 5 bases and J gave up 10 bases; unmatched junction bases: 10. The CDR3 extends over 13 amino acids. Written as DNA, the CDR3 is TGTGCCAGCAGCCGCCCACAGGGGTCATCAGCTTTCTTT. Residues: CASSRPQGSSAFF.

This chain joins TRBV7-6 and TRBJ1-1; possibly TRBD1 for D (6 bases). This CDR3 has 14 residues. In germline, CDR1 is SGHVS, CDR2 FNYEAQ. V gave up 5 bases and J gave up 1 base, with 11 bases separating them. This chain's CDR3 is CASSPGDKNTEAFF. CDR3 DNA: TGTGCCAGCAGCCCTGGGGACAAGAACACTGAAGCTTTCTTT. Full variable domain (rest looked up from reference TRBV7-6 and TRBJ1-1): GAGVSQSPRYKVTKRGQDVALRCDPISGHVSLYWYRQALGQGPEFLTYFNYEAQQDKSGLPNDRFSAERPEGSISTLTIQRTEQRDSAMYRCASSPGDKNTEAFFGQGTRLTVV.

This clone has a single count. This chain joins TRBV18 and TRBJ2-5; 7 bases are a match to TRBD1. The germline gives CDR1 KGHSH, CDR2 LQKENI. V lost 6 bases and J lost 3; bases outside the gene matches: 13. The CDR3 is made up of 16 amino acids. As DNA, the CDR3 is TGTGCCAGCTCCAATCTATACAGGGGCCGGAAAGAGACCCAGTACTTC. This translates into CASSNLYRGRKETQYF.

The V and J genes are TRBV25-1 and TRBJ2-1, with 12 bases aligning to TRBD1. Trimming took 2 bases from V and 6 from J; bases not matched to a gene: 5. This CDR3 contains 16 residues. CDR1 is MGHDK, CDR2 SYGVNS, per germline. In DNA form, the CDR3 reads TGTGCCAGCAGTGAACGCGGGACAGGGGGCACCAATGAGCAGTTCTTC. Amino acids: CASSERGTGGTNEQFF.

The CDR3, as DNA: TGCGCCAGCAGCCGTCTCCGGGAGAGGGCGTCCGAGACCCAGTACTTC. Protein product: CASSRLRERASETQYF. This chain connects TRBV4-3 to TRBJ2-5; tentative D call: TRBD2 (6 bases). V lost 4 bases and J lost 5, with 20 bases in between. The CDR3 is 16 residues long. Germline V gene sequence: CDR1 LGHNA, CDR2 YSLEER.

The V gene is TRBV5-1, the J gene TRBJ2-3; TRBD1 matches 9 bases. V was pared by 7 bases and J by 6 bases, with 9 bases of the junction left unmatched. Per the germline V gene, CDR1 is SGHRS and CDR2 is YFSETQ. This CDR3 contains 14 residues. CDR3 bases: TGCGCCAGCGCCGCGACAGGGGGTAGGGATACGCAGTATTTT. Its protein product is CASAATGGRDTQYF.

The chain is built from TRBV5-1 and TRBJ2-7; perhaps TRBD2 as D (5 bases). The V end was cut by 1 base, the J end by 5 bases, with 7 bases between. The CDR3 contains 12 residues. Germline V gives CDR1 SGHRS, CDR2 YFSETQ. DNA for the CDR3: TGCGCCAGCAGCTTGATCGGGGACGAGCAGTACTTC. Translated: CASSLIGDEQYF.